This T cell receptor (beta chain) was sequenced during a study of T cell responses to AZD1222 COVID-19 vaccine. V was pared by 3 bases and J by 1 base, with 27 bases between. Per germline, CDR1 LGHNA and CDR2 YSLEER. This CDR3 is 20 amino acids long. Profiled with immunoSEQ multiplex PCR; TCRdb holds only in-frame clones, not every one. The sample records about 120,000 clones, roughly 90% being singletons. Sequenced material: peripheral blood, taken on day 0 of AZD1222 vaccination. This chain connects TRBV4-3 to TRBJ1-1; D might be TRBD1 (5 bases). The receptor was isolated from an adult in good health. CDR3: CASSQAIHSGSPYRNTEAFF. In DNA, the CDR3 is TGCGCCAGCAGCCAGGCTATTCACTCAGGGTCGCCCTACCGGAACACTGAAGCTTTCTTT.